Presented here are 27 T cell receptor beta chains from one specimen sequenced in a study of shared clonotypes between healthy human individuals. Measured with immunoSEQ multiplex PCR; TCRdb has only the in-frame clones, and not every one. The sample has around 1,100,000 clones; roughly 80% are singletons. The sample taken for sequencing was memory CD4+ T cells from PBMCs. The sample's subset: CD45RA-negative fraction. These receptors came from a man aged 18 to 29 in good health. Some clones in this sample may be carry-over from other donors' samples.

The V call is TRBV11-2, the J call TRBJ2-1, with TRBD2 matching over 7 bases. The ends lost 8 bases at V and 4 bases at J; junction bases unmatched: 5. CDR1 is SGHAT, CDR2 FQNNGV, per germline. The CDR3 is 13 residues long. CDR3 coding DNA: TGTGCCAGCGGGAGGGCTCAGTACAATGAGCAGTTCTTC. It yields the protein CASGRAQYNEQFF.

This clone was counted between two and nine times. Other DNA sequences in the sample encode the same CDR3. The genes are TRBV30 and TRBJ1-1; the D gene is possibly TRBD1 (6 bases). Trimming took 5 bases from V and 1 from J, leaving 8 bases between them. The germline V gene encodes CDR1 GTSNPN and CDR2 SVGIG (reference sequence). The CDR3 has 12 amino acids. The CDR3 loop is CAWARGNTEAFF. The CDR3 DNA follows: TGTGCCTGGGCCAGGGGGAACACTGAAGCTTTCTTT.

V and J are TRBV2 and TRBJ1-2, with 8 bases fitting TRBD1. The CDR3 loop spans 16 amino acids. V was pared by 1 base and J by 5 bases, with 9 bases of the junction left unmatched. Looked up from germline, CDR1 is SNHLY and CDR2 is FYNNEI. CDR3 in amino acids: CASSEDRTGTGYGYTF. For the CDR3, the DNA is TGTGCCAGCAGTGAAGATAGAACCGGGACAGGATATGGCTACACCTTC.

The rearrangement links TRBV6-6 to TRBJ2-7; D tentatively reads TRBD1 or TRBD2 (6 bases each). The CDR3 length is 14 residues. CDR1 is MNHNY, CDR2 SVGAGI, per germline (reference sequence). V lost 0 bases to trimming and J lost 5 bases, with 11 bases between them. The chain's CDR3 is CASSYSRGVHEQYF. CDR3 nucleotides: TGTGCCAGCAGTTACTCGAGGGGGGTCCACGAGCAGTACTTC.

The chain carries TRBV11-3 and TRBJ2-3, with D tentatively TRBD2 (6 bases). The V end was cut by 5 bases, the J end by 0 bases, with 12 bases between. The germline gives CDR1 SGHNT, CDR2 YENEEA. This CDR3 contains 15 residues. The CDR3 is CASSLSGTSTDTQYF. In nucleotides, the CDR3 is TGTGCCAGCAGCCTTAGCGGTACTAGCACAGATACGCAGTATTTT.

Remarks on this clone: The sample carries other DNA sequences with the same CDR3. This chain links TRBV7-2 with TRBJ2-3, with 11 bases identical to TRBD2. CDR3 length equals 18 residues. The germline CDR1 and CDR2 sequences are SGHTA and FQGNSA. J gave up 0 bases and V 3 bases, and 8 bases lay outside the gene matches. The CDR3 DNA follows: TGTGCCAGCAGCTTGAGGGTGTTAGCGGGAGGGAGCACAGATACGCAGTATTTT. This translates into CASSLRVLAGGSTDTQYF.

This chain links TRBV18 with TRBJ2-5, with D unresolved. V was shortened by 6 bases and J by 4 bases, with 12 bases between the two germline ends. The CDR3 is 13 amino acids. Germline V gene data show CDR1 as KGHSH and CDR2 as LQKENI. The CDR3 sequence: CASSPTGPETQYF. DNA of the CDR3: TGTGCCAGCTCCCCTACCGGGCCAGAGACCCAGTACTTC.

CDR3 sequence (DNA): TGTGCCAGCAACGAGGGGGCTTTCTTT. It is translated as CASNEGAFF. V is TRBV28 and J is TRBJ1-1; tentative D call: TRBD1 (5 bases). V was pared by 7 bases and J by 11 bases, with 8 bases between. The germline V gene encodes CDR1 MDHEN and CDR2 SYDVKM. CDR3 size: 9 residues.

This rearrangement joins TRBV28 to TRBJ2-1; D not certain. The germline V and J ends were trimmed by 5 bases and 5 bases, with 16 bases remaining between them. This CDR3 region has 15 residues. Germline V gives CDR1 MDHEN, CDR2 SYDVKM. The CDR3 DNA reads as TGTGCCAGCAGTCCGACATACCGCACTAACAATGAGCAGTTCTTC. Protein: CASSPTYRTNNEQFF.

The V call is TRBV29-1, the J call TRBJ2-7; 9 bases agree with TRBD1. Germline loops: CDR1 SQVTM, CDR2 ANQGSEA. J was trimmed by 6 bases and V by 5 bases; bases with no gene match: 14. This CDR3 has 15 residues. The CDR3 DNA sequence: TGCAGCGTTAGACAGGGGGTGAACGCAGATCTCGAGCAGTACTTC. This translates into CSVRQGVNADLEQYF.

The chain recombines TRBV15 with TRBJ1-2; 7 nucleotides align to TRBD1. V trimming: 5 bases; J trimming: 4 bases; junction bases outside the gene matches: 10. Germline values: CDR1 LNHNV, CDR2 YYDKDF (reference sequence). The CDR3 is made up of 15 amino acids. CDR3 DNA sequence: TGTGCCACCAGCTATACGCCAGGGGGTGGCTATGGCTACACCTTC. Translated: CATSYTPGGGYGYTF. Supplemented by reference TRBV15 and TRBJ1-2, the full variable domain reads DAMVIQNPRYQVTQFGKPVTLSCSQTLNHNVMYWYQQKSSQAPKLLFHYYDKDFNNEADTPDNFQSRRPNTSFCFLDIRSPGLGDTAMYLCATSYTPGGGYGYTFGSGTRLTVV.

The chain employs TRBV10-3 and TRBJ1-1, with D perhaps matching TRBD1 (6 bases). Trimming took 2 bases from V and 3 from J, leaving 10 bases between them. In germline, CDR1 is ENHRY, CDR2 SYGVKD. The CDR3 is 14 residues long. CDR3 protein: CAISETGRDTEAFF. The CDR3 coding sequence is TGTGCCATCAGTGAGACAGGGAGAGACACTGAAGCTTTCTTT.

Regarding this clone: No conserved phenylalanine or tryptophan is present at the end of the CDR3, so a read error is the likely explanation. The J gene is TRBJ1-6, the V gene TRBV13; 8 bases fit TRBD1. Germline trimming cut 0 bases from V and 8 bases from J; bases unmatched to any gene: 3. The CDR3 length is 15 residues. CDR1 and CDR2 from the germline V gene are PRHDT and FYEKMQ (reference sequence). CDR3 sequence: CASSLGDREYSPLHL. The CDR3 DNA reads TGTGCCAGCAGCTTAGGGGACAGGGAGTATTCACCCCTCCACCTT.

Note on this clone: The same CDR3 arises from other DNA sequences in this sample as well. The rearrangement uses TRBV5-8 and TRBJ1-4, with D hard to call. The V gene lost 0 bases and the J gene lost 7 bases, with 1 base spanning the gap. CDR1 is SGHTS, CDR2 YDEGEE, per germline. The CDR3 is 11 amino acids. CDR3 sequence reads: CASSLGEKLFF. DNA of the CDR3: TGTGCCAGCAGCTTGGGTGAAAAACTGTTTTTT.

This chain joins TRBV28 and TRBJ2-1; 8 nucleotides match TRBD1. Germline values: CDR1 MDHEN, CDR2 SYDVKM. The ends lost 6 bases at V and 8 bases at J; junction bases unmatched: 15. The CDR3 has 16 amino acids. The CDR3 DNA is TGTGCCAGCAGCGCAATTCCGGGACAGGAACGTCATGAGCAGTTCTTC. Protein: CASSAIPGQERHEQFF.

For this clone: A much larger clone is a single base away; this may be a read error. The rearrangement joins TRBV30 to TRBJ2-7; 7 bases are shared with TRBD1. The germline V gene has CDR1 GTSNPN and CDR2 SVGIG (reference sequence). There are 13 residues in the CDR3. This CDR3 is CAWSGDSQETQCF. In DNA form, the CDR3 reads TGTGCCTGGAGTGGGGACAGCCAAGAGACCCAGTGCTTC.

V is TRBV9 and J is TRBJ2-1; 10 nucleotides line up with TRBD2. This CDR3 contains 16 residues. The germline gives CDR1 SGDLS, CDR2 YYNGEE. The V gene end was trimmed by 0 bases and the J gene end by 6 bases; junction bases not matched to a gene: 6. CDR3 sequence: CASSVEGSGRRNEQFF. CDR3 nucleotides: TGTGCCAGCAGCGTAGAGGGTAGCGGGAGGCGCAATGAGCAGTTCTTC.

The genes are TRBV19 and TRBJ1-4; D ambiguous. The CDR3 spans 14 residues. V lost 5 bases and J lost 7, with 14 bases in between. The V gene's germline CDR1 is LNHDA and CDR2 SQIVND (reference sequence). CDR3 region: CASSDGRRGEKLFF. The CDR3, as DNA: TGTGCCAGTAGTGACGGGCGTCGGGGTGAAAAACTGTTTTTT.

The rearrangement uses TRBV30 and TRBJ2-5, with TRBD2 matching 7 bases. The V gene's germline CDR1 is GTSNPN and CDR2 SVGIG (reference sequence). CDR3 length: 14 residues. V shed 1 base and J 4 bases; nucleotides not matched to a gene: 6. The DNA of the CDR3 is TGTGCCTGGAGTGGAGGGAGGGTCGGAGAGACCCAGTACTTC. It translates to CAWSGGRVGETQYF.

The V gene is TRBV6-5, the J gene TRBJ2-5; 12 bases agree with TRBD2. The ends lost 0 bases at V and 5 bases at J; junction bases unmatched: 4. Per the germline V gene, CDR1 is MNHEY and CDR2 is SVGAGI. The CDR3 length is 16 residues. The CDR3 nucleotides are TGTGCCAGCAGTTACTCGGCTAGCGGGAGGGTGGAGACCCAGTACTTC. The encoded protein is CASSYSASGRVETQYF.

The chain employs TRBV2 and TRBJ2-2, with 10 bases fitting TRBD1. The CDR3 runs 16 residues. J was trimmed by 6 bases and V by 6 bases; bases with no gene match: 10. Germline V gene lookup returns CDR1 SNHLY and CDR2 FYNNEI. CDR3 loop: CASSPLTGGGSGELFF. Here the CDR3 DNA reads TGTGCCAGCAGCCCCTTGACAGGGGGCGGTTCCGGGGAGCTGTTTTTT. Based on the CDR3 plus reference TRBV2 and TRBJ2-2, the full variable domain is EPEVTQTPSHQVTQMGQEVILRCVPISNHLYFYWYRQILGQKVEFLVSFYNNEISEKSEIFDDQFSVERPDGSNFTLKIRSTKLEDSAMYFCASSPLTGGGSGELFFGEGSRLTVL.

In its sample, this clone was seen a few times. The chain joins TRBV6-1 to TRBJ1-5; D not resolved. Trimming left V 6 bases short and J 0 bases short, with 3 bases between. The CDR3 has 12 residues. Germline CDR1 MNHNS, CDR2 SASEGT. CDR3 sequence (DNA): TGTGCCAGCAGGAATAGCAATCAGCCCCAGCATTTT. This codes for CASRNSNQPQHF.

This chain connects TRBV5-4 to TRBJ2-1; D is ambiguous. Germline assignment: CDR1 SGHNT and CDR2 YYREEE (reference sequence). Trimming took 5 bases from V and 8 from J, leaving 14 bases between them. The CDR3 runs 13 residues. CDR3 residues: CASSQNWPDEQFF. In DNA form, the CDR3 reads TGTGCCAGCAGTCAGAATTGGCCCGATGAGCAGTTCTTC.

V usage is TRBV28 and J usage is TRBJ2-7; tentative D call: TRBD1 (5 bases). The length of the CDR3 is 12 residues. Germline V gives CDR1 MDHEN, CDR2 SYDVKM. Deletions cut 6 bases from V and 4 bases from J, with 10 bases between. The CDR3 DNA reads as TGTGCCAGCAGGGGGCTTATGTACGAGCAGTACTTC. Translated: CASRGLMYEQYF.

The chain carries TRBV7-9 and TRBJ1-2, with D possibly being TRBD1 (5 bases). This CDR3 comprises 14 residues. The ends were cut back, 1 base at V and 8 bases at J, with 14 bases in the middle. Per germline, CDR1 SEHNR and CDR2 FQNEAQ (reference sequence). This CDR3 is CASSLGPTASGYTF. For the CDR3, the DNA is TGTGCCAGCAGCTTAGGACCGACAGCTTCAGGCTACACCTTC.

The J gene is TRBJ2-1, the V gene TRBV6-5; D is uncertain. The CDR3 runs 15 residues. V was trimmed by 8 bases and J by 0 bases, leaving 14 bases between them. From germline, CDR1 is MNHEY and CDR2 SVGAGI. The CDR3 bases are TGTGCCAGCGGGCCTACCTGGAGCTCCTACAATGAGCAGTTCTTC. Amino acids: CASGPTWSSYNEQFF.

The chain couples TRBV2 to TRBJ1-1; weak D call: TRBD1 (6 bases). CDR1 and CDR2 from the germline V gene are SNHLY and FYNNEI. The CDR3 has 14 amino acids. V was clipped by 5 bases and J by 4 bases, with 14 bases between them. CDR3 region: CASSLQGQTTEAFF. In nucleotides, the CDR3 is TGTGCCAGCAGTCTACAGGGCCAAACCACTGAAGCTTTCTTT.